Each of the 14 T cell receptor beta chains below was sequenced from the same sample in a study of blood T cell repertoires in COVID-19. Only in-frame clones appear in the TCRdb table, and some are missing; sequencing was by immunoSEQ multiplex PCR. Here the sample spans under 250,000 clones, 80% to 95% being singletons. Material: peripheral blood. These receptors were taken from a man aged 60-69 years with COVID-19, enrolled during active disease.

The J gene is TRBJ1-5, the V gene TRBV11-2; 7 bases map to TRBD1. Germline V gene data show CDR1 as SGHAT and CDR2 as FQNNGV. The length of the CDR3 is 15 residues. V shed 3 bases and J 3 bases; nucleotides not matched to a gene: 5. The CDR3 DNA reads as TGTGCCAGCAGCTTCGACAGGGCCCCCAATCAGCCCCAGCATTTT. Translation gives CASSFDRAPNQPQHF.

The chain employs TRBV14 and TRBJ1-2, with TRBD1 identical over 9 bases. The germline CDR1 and CDR2 sequences are SGHDN and FVKESK. Unmatched junction bases numbered 5, after V lost 2 bases and J lost 4 bases. The CDR3 is 15 residues long. This CDR3 reads CASSQTPGQGYGYTF. DNA of the CDR3: TGTGCCAGCAGCCAAACTCCGGGACAGGGCTATGGCTACACCTTC. Full variable domain (outside the CDR3, taken from reference TRBV14 and TRBJ1-2): EAGVTQFPSHSVIEKGQTVTLRCDPISGHDNLYWYRRVMGKEIKFLLHFVKESKQDESGMPNNRFLAERTGGTYSTLKVQPAELEDSGVYFCASSQTPGQGYGYTFGSGTRLTVV.

V gene TRBV6-2 or TRBV6-3 combines with J gene TRBJ1-2; D might be TRBD1 (5 bases). The germline CDR1 and CDR2 sequences are MNHEY and SVGEGT. The CDR3 has 14 residues. Trimming shortened V by 2 bases and J by 4 bases, and 11 bases separated the two germline ends. CDR3 sequence reads: CASSYGGGRYGYTF. The CDR3 DNA follows: TGTGCCAGCAGTTACGGGGGGGGACGCTATGGCTACACCTTC.

CDR3 coding DNA: TGTGCCAGCTCACCACTGGAGGGTCGGGCAGAGACCCAGTACTTC. It yields the protein CASSPLEGRAETQYF. J is TRBJ2-5 and V is TRBV18; a possible D gene is TRBD2 (6 bases). Germline V gene data show CDR1 as KGHSH and CDR2 as LQKENI. This CDR3 is built from 15 residues. V was clipped by 1 base and J by 4 bases, with 13 bases between them.

The chain employs TRBV7-9 and TRBJ2-1; a possible D gene is TRBD2 (6 bases). Trimming took off 6 bases at V and 1 base at J, with 16 bases between the two ends. The CDR3 loop spans 16 amino acids. Germline assignment: CDR1 SEHNR and CDR2 FQNEAQ (reference sequence). CDR3 amino acids: CASRMNRGSSYNEQFF. The CDR3 DNA reads TGTGCCAGCAGGATGAATCGGGGGAGTTCCTACAATGAGCAGTTCTTC.

The chain carries TRBV6-6 and TRBJ2-1; 8 nucleotides align to TRBD2. The CDR3 is 16 amino acids. V gave up 5 bases and J gave up 1 base; unmatched junction bases: 7. Germline CDR1 and CDR2: MNHNY and SVGAGI (reference sequence). CDR3 nucleotides: TGTGCCAGCAGTGCCGCTAGCGGGCTTTCCTACAATGAGCAGTTCTTC. Protein sequence: CASSAASGLSYNEQFF.

This chain links TRBV5-1 with TRBJ1-2; D possibly corresponds to TRBD1 (5 bases). Germline V lookup: CDR1 SGHRS, CDR2 YFSETQ. V was cut by 6 bases and J by 5 bases, with 20 bases left in between. This CDR3 is built from 15 residues. The CDR3 is CASNNPGAGIYGYTF. CDR3 DNA sequence: TGCGCCAGCAATAACCCTGGGGCAGGAATATATGGCTACACCTTC.

CDR3 amino acids: CASSRTSLYGYTF. For the CDR3, the DNA is TGTGCCAGCAGCAGGACTTCTTTGTATGGCTACACCTTC. J is TRBJ1-2 and V is TRBV25-1; no clear D gene. The CDR3 is 13 residues long. The germline V gene encodes CDR1 MGHDK and CDR2 SYGVNS. V was clipped by 6 bases and J by 5 bases, with 13 bases between them.

The J gene is TRBJ1-6, the V gene TRBV4-2; perhaps TRBD1 as D (5 bases). Germline CDR1 LGHNA, CDR2 YNFKEQ. Trimming removed 0 bases at V and 0 bases at J, with 12 bases between. The CDR3 covers 18 residues. DNA of the CDR3: TGTGCCAGCAGCCAAGATCCCCCAGGGAACTCCTATAATTCACCCCTCCACTTT. Residues: CASSQDPPGNSYNSPLHF.

The rearrangement joins TRBV18 to TRBJ1-2; 7 bases line up with TRBD1. Germline V gene data show CDR1 as KGHSH and CDR2 as LQKENI. V was pared by 3 bases and J by 4 bases, with 14 bases of the junction left unmatched. This CDR3 region has 17 residues. CDR3 nucleotide sequence: TGTGCCAGCTCACCGCTGGACAGGCCTGGTGGGAGCTATGGCTACACCTTC. This codes for CASSPLDRPGGSYGYTF. Together with reference TRBV18 and TRBJ1-2, the CDR3 gives the full variable domain: NAGVMQNPRHLVRRRGQEARLRCSPMKGHSHVYWYRQLPEEGLKFMVYLQKENIIDESGMPKERFSAEFPKEGPSILRIQQVVRGDSAAYFCASSPLDRPGGSYGYTFGSGTRLTVV.

The chain combines TRBV5-1 with TRBJ1-4; no definite D call. Germline V gene data show CDR1 as SGHRS and CDR2 as YFSETQ. Trimming shortened V by 1 base and J by 5 bases, and 12 bases separated the two germline ends. This CDR3 comprises 15 residues. The CDR3 is CASSLTGKLNEKLFF. The CDR3 nucleotides are TGCGCCAGCAGCTTGACGGGGAAGTTAAATGAAAAACTGTTTTTT.

The chain has TRBV28 and TRBJ2-2, with 8 nucleotides matching TRBD2. CDR1 and CDR2 from the germline V gene are MDHEN and SYDVKM. The CDR3 length is 14 residues. The CDR3 nucleotides are TGTGCAGCAAGAACTAGCGGGAACACCGGGGAGCTGTTTTTT. Encoded protein: CAARTSGNTGELFF.

This chain joins TRBV5-1 and TRBJ1-1, with 8 bases aligning to TRBD1. Unmatched junction bases numbered 0, after V lost 1 base and J lost 4 bases. Germline V lookup: CDR1 SGHRS, CDR2 YFSETQ. The CDR3 sequence is 13 residues long. The CDR3 here is CASSLTGGTEAFF. Here the CDR3 DNA reads TGCGCCAGCAGCTTGACAGGGGGCACTGAAGCTTTCTTT.

CDR3 loop: CASSQDLGGELFF. In DNA form, the CDR3 reads TGTGCCAGCAGCCAAGACTTGGGGGGTGAACTGTTTTTT. This sequence joins TRBV4-2 and TRBJ1-4, with D possibly TRBD1 on 5 matching bases. The CDR3 sequence is 13 residues long. Trimming removed 0 bases from V and 12 bases from J, with 11 bases in between. The germline gives CDR1 LGHNA, CDR2 YNFKEQ.